This passage covers 8 T cell receptor beta chains from one sample sequenced in a study of PD-1 and CTLA-4 blockade in melanoma (dated by TCRdb to the early 2020s). Receptor amplification or capture employed the immunoSEQ multiplex PCR assay. This immuneACCESS table, as held by TCRdb, lists in-frame sequences with V and J called but not all clones. Of the missing ones, under half trace to an unresolved V gene in checked studies; the others have no known cause. The sample records about 16,000 clones, around two thirds of which are singletons. 13% to 15% of the sample is taken by the ten largest. The sample was CD8+ T cells from peripheral blood, taken from a patient given anti-PD-1 treatment. These TCRs come from a human donor with melanoma.

This chain connects TRBV27 to TRBJ2-3; D is unclear. Trimming took 6 bases from V and 9 from J, leaving 16 bases between them. The CDR3 consists of 13 residues. CDR1 and CDR2 from the germline V gene are MNHEY and SMNVEV (reference sequence). Written as DNA, the CDR3 is TGTGCCAGCAGAAAATTAGGATACCAAACGCAGTATTTT. Amino acid sequence: CASRKLGYQTQYF.

This chain links TRBV19 with TRBJ1-2; D uncertain. The germline V gene has CDR1 LNHDA and CDR2 SQIVND (reference sequence). The CDR3 spans 15 residues. With 3 bases removed from V and 3 bases from J, the gap between germline ends came to 14 bases. The CDR3 loop reads CASSIFTALYYGYTF. The DNA of the CDR3 is TGTGCCAGTAGTATTTTCACAGCTCTATACTATGGCTACACCTTC.

The rearrangement uses TRBV13 and TRBJ2-3, with D possibly being TRBD2 (5 bases). The CDR3 consists of 15 residues. Germline assignment: CDR1 PRHDT and CDR2 FYEKMQ (reference sequence). V was pared by 5 bases and J by 2 bases, with 14 bases between. The DNA for the CDR3 is TGTGCCAGCAGCCCAACTGAGGGCTACACAGATACGCAGTATTTT. Translating gives CASSPTEGYTDTQYF.

The count of this clone is one. The chain has TRBV7-9 and TRBJ2-7; 12 positions agree with TRBD2. This CDR3 is built from 16 residues. The V gene's germline CDR1 is SEHNR and CDR2 FQNEAQ (reference sequence). Trimming at V came to 3 bases and at J to 3 bases, leaving 6 bases not matched to a gene. CDR3 protein: CASSFSRLAGDYEQYF. The DNA for the CDR3 is TGTGCCAGCAGCTTTTCTAGACTAGCGGGAGACTACGAGCAGTACTTC. The whole variable domain, remainder taken from reference TRBV7-9 and TRBJ2-7, is DTGVSQNPRHKITKRGQNVTFRCDPISEHNRLYWYRQTLGQGPEFLTYFQNEAQLEKSRLLSDRFSAERPKGSFSTLEIQRTEQGDSAMYLCASSFSRLAGDYEQYFGPGTRLTVT.

The gene calls are TRBV6-5 and TRBJ2-1, with D perhaps TRBD1 or TRBD2 (6 bases each). This CDR3 is 15 amino acids long. V was trimmed by 0 bases and J by 7 bases, leaving 13 bases between them. Germline V gene data show CDR1 as MNHEY and CDR2 as SVGAGI. CDR3 in amino acids: CASSYSYSGANEQFF. The DNA for the CDR3 is TGTGCCAGCAGTTACTCGTATTCGGGGGCTAATGAGCAGTTCTTC.

Note on this clone: At one of its ends the junction is not consistent with the germline gene, which may arise from a read error. V usage is TRBV7-7 and J usage is TRBJ2-1; 10 bases agree with TRBD2. Per germline, CDR1 SSHAT and CDR2 FNYEAQ (reference sequence). The CDR3 runs 16 residues. The DNA of the CDR3 is TGTGCTAGCAGCTTAGTCCTAGCGGGGGAAGACAATGAGCAGTTCTTC. Translating it yields CASSLVLAGEDNEQFF. Supplemented by reference TRBV7-7 and TRBJ2-1, the full variable domain reads GAGVSQSPRYKVTKRGQDVTLRCDPISSHATLYWYQQALGQGPEFLTYFNYEAQPDKSGLPSDRFSAERPEGSISTLTIQRTEQRDSAMYRCASSLVLAGEDNEQFFGPGTRLTVL.

This clone appeared a few times. The CDR3 region has the DNA TGTGCCAGCAGCTCCACTCGGGGTAGCAATCAGCCCCAGCATTTT. Protein product: CASSSTRGSNQPQHF. The chain links TRBV7-9 to TRBJ1-5; D is unclear. Trimming took 4 bases from V and 0 from J, leaving 10 bases between them. The CDR3 covers 15 residues. Germline V gene lookup returns CDR1 SEHNR and CDR2 FQNEAQ (reference sequence).

The CDR3 coding sequence is TGTGCCAGCAGCCAAGAGGCAGGGTATGAGACTGAAGCTTTCTTT. The encoded protein is CASSQEAGYETEAFF. The J gene is TRBJ1-1, the V gene TRBV14; TRBD1 is a possible D gene (5 bases). The ends were cut back, 0 bases at V and 5 bases at J, with 13 bases in the middle. The CDR3 has 15 amino acids. The germline CDR1 and CDR2 sequences are SGHDN and FVKESK.